The 4 T cell receptor beta chains below were found in one sample sequenced in a study of shared clonotypes between healthy human individuals (dated by TCRdb to about 2020). For the CD8 naive samples, CD45RO-negative cells were positively selected for CCR7, yielding a CD45RA+CCR7+ population from which TemRA cells were excluded. Receptor amplification or capture employed the immunoSEQ multiplex PCR assay. TCRdb carries this immuneACCESS record with in-frame sequences only. Its versions omit some clonotypes, under half of them owing to an unresolved V gene in the studies checked, with the rest unexplained. In this sample the table shows roughly 1,800,000 clones, about 95% of which occur a single time. The ten largest account for 1.2% of the sample. Material for sequencing was naive CD8+ T cells sorted from blood. Sample cell subset or site, as interpreted from the label and publication: CD45RA+CCR7+. The receptors come from a man in his late teens or twenties in good health.

CDR3 sequence: CASSSSTGFYGYTF. In DNA form, the CDR3 reads TGCGCCAGCAGCTCCTCGACGGGTTTCTATGGCTACACCTTC. V usage is TRBV4-1 and J usage is TRBJ1-2; D unresolved. The CDR3 is 14 amino acids. V was shortened by 5 bases and J by 4 bases, with 14 bases between the two germline ends. The germline V gene has CDR1 MGHRA and CDR2 YSYEKL.

This clone was counted once. Distinct nucleotide sequences in the sample also encode this CDR3. The chain recombines TRBV5-6 with TRBJ2-5, with D perhaps TRBD1 (7 bases). Germline V gene data show CDR1 as SGHDT and CDR2 as YYEEEE. This CDR3 is built from 13 residues. Trimming took off 4 bases at V and 4 bases at J, with 11 bases between the two ends. CDR3 residues: CASSDQGGETQYF. The CDR3, as DNA: TGTGCCAGCAGCGACCAGGGGGGAGAGACCCAGTACTTC.

V is TRBV6-1 and J is TRBJ2-5; perhaps TRBD1 as D (6 bases). This CDR3 is 15 amino acids long. The germline V gene encodes CDR1 MNHNS and CDR2 SASEGT. The V gene lost 3 bases and the J gene lost 2 bases, with 13 bases spanning the gap. Written as DNA, the CDR3 is TGTGCCAGCAGTGATCCGCGGACAGATCAAGAGACCCAGTACTTC. As protein: CASSDPRTDQETQYF.

The chain uses TRBV25-1 and TRBJ1-6, with 7 bases fitting TRBD1. V gave up 4 bases and J gave up 6 bases; unmatched junction bases: 6. Germline V gene lookup returns CDR1 MGHDK and CDR2 SYGVNS. This CDR3 contains 15 residues. This CDR3 is CASSGTGPLNSPLHF. CDR3 DNA: TGTGCCAGCAGTGGGACAGGACCTCTTAATTCACCCCTCCACTTT.